This entry concerns a single T cell receptor (beta chain). What it binds is unknown. This sample was taken from a study of cytomegalovirus exposure and HLA in healthy donors. General study points: A previous analysis found most TCR beta V segments productive roughly 87% or roughly 30% of the time. Follow-up analysis seemed to connect common viral pathogens with several of the most significant clusters identified. In vitro data verified a few CMV-associated chains as specific for CMV antigens. Cytomegalovirus status was reportedly diagnosed by the classifier with high sensitivity and specificity.

The PCR ran on 60 Vbeta and 13 Jbeta primers. Profiled with immunoSEQ multiplex PCR; TCRdb holds only in-frame clones, not every one. The sample carries about 93,000 clones, roughly 79% recorded once. The material sequenced was PBMCs. The source is a man aged 25-45 years in good health and CMV-seronegative.

In nucleotides, the CDR3 is TGCGCCAGCAGCCCGAACCTAGCGGGAGGGGAATACAATGAGCAGTTCTTC. Protein: CASSPNLAGGEYNEQFF. The genes are TRBV5-1 and TRBJ2-1, with 12 bases that match TRBD2. CDR3 length equals 17 residues. CDR1 is SGHRS and CDR2 is YFSETQ in the germline V gene. The junction had 9 bases not matched to a gene; V was cut back by 4 bases and J by 4 bases.